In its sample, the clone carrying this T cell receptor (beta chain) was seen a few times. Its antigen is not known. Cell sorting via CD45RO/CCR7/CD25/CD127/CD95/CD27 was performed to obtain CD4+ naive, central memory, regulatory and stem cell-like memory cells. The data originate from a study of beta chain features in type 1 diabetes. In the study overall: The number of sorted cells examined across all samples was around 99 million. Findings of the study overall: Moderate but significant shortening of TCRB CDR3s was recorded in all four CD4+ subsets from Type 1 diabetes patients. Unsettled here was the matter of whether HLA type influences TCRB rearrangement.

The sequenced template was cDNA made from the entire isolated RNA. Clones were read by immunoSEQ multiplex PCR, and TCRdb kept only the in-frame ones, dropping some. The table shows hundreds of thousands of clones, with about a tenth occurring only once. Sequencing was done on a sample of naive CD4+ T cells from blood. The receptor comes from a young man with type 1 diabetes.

Here the CDR3 reads CASSLFATGYGYTF. CDR3 sequence (DNA): TGCGCCAGCAGCTTGTTTGCGACAGGGTATGGCTACACCTTC. J is TRBJ1-2 and V is TRBV5-1; 7 positions match TRBD1. This CDR3 spans 14 amino acids. The junction had 5 bases not matched to a gene; V was cut back by 1 base and J by 5 bases. Germline loops: CDR1 SGHRS, CDR2 YFSETQ.